Below, 20 T cell receptor beta chains from the same sample are listed, as sequenced in a study of blood T cell dynamics during melanoma immunotherapy. Assay: immunoSEQ multiplex PCR; the TCRdb copy retains only in-frame clones and omits some. The data hold about 12,000 clones, with around 89% observed a single time. Documented time point: week 3, after first cycle of checkpoint inhibitor. The sequenced sample was blood, obtained from a patient treated with checkpoint blockade. The receptors shown here come from a human donor with melanoma.

This chain joins TRBV29-1 and TRBJ2-5, with unresolved D. The CDR3 has 14 amino acids. The ends were cut back, 6 bases at V and 2 bases at J, with 16 bases in the middle. Germline V gene sequence: CDR1 SQVTM, CDR2 ANQGSEA. The CDR3 here is CSVPTAPVQETQYF. The CDR3 DNA sequence: TGCAGCGTACCTACGGCGCCAGTTCAAGAGACCCAGTACTTC.

This chain joins TRBV7-2 and TRBJ1-2; no firm D call. CDR3 length equals 13 residues. Per germline, CDR1 SGHTA and CDR2 FQGNSA. The germline V and J ends were trimmed by 0 bases and 7 bases, with 9 bases remaining between them. CDR3 sequence: CASSLALRGGYTF. CDR3 coding DNA: TGTGCCAGCAGCTTAGCATTGAGAGGTGGCTACACCTTC.

V usage is TRBV6-5 and J usage is TRBJ2-7, with TRBD1 matching 10 bases. Germline V gene data show CDR1 as MNHEY and CDR2 as SVGAGI. The V segment lost 6 bases and the J segment 2 bases; nucleotides outside the gene matches: 7. This CDR3 comprises 15 residues. CDR3 protein: CASRLAGQGTYEQYF. CDR3 bases: TGTGCCAGCAGATTGGCGGGACAGGGGACCTACGAGCAGTACTTC.

The chain carries TRBV19 and TRBJ2-7, with D tentatively TRBD1 (6 bases). The CDR3 is 14 amino acids. Per germline, CDR1 LNHDA and CDR2 SQIVND (reference sequence). V lost 6 bases and J lost 5, with 17 bases in between. CDR3 sequence reads: CASSSGLGGHEQYF. The CDR3 nucleotides are TGTGCCAGTAGCTCGGGGCTTGGGGGCCACGAGCAGTACTTC.

The rearrangement links TRBV5-8 to TRBJ2-3; TRBD2 matches 7 bases. Germline V gene lookup returns CDR1 SGHTS and CDR2 YDEGEE. This CDR3 is 17 amino acids long. Trimming cost V 0 bases and J 0 bases; bases outside gene matches: 7. In DNA, the CDR3 is TGTGCCAGCAGCTTGGGGCTAGCGGACCCCAGCACAGATACGCAGTATTTT. Amino acid sequence: CASSLGLADPSTDTQYF. Full variable domain (outside the CDR3, taken from reference TRBV5-8 and TRBJ2-3): EAGVTQSPTHLIKTRGQQATLRCSPISGHTSVYWYQQALGLGLQFLLWYDEGEERNRGNFPPRFSGRQFPNYSSELNVNALELEDSALYLCASSLGLADPSTDTQYFGPGTRLTVL.

This sequence joins TRBV6-1 and TRBJ2-2, with D tentatively TRBD2 (6 bases). CDR1 and CDR2 (germline): MNHNS, SASEGT. The length of the CDR3 is 15 residues. Deletions cut 5 bases from V and 9 bases from J, with 19 bases between. The CDR3 region is CASSLGGPRDRELFF. The CDR3 nucleotides read TGTGCCAGCAGTTTGGGGGGACCGAGAGACCGGGAGCTGTTTTTT.

The chain couples TRBV7-9 to TRBJ1-4; a possible D gene is TRBD1 (5 bases). The germline CDR1 and CDR2 sequences are SEHNR and FQNEAQ (reference sequence). V was shortened by 2 bases and J by 0 bases, with 7 bases between the two germline ends. CDR3 length: 15 amino acids. Here the CDR3 reads CASSLQTATNEKLFF. CDR3 bases: TGTGCCAGCAGCTTACAGACAGCAACTAATGAAAAACTGTTTTTT.

The CDR3 nucleotides read TGTGCCAGCAGCGTAGATGGGGCCCGCTACAATGAGCAGTTCTTC. Protein: CASSVDGARYNEQFF. V and J are TRBV9 and TRBJ2-1; D possibly corresponds to TRBD1 (5 bases). There are 15 residues in the CDR3. Per the germline V gene, CDR1 is SGDLS and CDR2 is YYNGEE. Deletions cut 0 bases from V and 3 bases from J, with 10 bases between. The full variable domain, in which reference TRBV9 and TRBJ2-1 provide the parts outside the CDR3, is DSGVTQTPKHLITATGQRVTLRCSPRSGDLSVYWYQQSLDQGLQFLIQYYNGEERAKGNILERFSAQQFPDLHSELNLSSLELGDSALYFCASSVDGARYNEQFFGPGTRLTVL.

The chain employs TRBV4-2 and TRBJ2-7; a weak D match, TRBD2 (7 bases). V was trimmed by 1 base and J by 5 bases, leaving 21 bases between them. The germline CDR1 and CDR2 sequences are LGHNA and YNFKEQ. The CDR3 contains 17 residues. The CDR3 here is CASSQVGGREISNEQYF. CDR3 nucleotides: TGTGCCAGCAGCCAAGTCGGGGGGCGGGAGATCTCAAACGAGCAGTACTTC.

The CDR3 loop is CASSIQRSSTDTQYF. Written as DNA, the CDR3 is TGTGCCAGTAGTATCCAGCGAAGTAGCACAGATACGCAGTATTTT. The chain has TRBV19 and TRBJ2-3, with D hard to call. Per germline, CDR1 LNHDA and CDR2 SQIVND (reference sequence). V dropped 3 bases and J dropped 0 bases, with 10 bases sitting between them. This CDR3 is built from 15 residues.

The chain employs TRBV28 and TRBJ1-2; D unclear. The CDR3 totals 12 residues. Germline lookup yields CDR1 MDHEN and CDR2 SYDVKM. Between the trimmed V and J ends, which lost 3 bases and 4 bases, there was a span of 6 bases. The CDR3 DNA sequence: TGTGCCAGCAGTTTGAACCTCTATGGCTACACCTTC. It translates to CASSLNLYGYTF.

Only a few counts were recorded for this clone. The chain uses TRBV7-9 and TRBJ2-2; D is undetermined. The CDR3 sequence is 15 residues long. Trimming took 1 base from V and 6 from J, leaving 12 bases between them. Germline values: CDR1 SEHNR, CDR2 FQNEAQ (reference sequence). The CDR3 DNA sequence: TGTGCCAGCAGCTTAGTGAGCCCGGATGCCGGGGAGCTGTTTTTT. Translating it yields CASSLVSPDAGELFF.

This sequence joins TRBV6-6 and TRBJ2-3; TRBD1 agrees at 8 bases. The CDR3 loop spans 14 amino acids. Germline CDR1 MNHNY, CDR2 SVGAGI (reference sequence). After removal of 6 bases from V and 5 bases from J, the junction contained 7 bases not matched to a gene. The CDR3 loop reads CASRQQGVGDTQYF. The DNA for the CDR3 is TGTGCCAGCAGACAACAGGGGGTGGGAGATACGCAGTATTTT.

CDR3: CASIPGTGVGNTIYF. The CDR3, as DNA: TGTGCCAGCATCCCCGGGACAGGGGTTGGAAACACCATATATTTT. This chain connects TRBV2 to TRBJ1-3; 10 bases map to TRBD1. The CDR3 runs 15 residues. V shed 7 bases, J shed 3 bases, and the junction held 6 bases outside the gene matches. CDR1 is SNHLY and CDR2 is FYNNEI in the germline V gene. The variable domain in full, completed from reference TRBV2 and TRBJ1-3, reads EPEVTQTPSHQVTQMGQEVILRCVPISNHLYFYWYRQILGQKVEFLVSFYNNEISEKSEIFDDQFSVERPDGSNFTLKIRSTKLEDSAMYFCASIPGTGVGNTIYFGEGSWLTVV.

V is TRBV29-1 and J is TRBJ1-4; D is perhaps TRBD1 (6 bases). V gave up 3 bases and J gave up 17 bases, with 16 bases separating them. The length of the CDR3 is 11 residues. Germline V gives CDR1 SQVTM, CDR2 ANQGSEA. The CDR3 protein is CSVEVQRGRFF. As DNA, the CDR3 is TGCAGCGTTGAGGTCCAACGGGGGCGATTTTTT.

The J gene is TRBJ2-1, the V gene TRBV7-6; no reliable D call. The CDR3 has 13 amino acids. V was shortened by 5 bases and J by 2 bases, with 7 bases between the two germline ends. CDR1 and CDR2 (germline): SGHVS, FNYEAQ. The CDR3 DNA sequence: TGTGCCAGCAGCCCCGAGCCCTACAATGAGCAGTTCTTC. Encoded protein: CASSPEPYNEQFF.

V is TRBV5-8 and J is TRBJ1-2; D call uncertain. V was trimmed by 4 bases and J by 8 bases, leaving 15 bases between them. CDR1 and CDR2 from the germline V gene are SGHTS and YDEGEE. CDR3 length equals 13 residues. The CDR3 spells CASSRRARQGYTF. DNA for the CDR3: TGTGCCAGCAGCCGTCGAGCCCGGCAGGGCTACACCTTC.

The rearrangement joins TRBV19 to TRBJ2-6; 7 positions match TRBD2. The ends lost 1 base at V and 1 base at J; junction bases unmatched: 4. Germline V gene lookup returns CDR1 LNHDA and CDR2 SQIVND (reference sequence). There are 17 residues in the CDR3. In nucleotides, the CDR3 is TGTGCCAGTAGTATAGTCGGGGGAGGGTCTGGGGCCAACGTCCTGACTTTC. Residues: CASSIVGGGSGANVLTF.

CDR3 loop: CASNSLGTNSEQFF. Here the CDR3 DNA reads TGTGCCAGCAATTCGCTAGGAACCAACAGTGAGCAGTTCTTC. This chain connects TRBV2 to TRBJ2-1; D unresolved. Trimming took off 7 bases at V and 9 bases at J, with 19 bases between the two ends. CDR1 is SNHLY and CDR2 is FYNNEI in the germline V gene. The CDR3 length is 14 residues.

The CDR3: CASSFGERREQYF. Written as DNA, the CDR3 is TGTGCCAGCAGTTTCGGGGAGAGGCGCGAGCAGTACTTC. The V call is TRBV27, the J call TRBJ2-7, with a weak D call TRBD2 (5 bases). Germline loops: CDR1 MNHEY, CDR2 SMNVEV (reference sequence). V was pared by 3 bases and J by 6 bases, with 12 bases between. CDR3 size: 13 residues.